This TCR beta chain was identified during a study of blood T cell repertoires in COVID-19. This CDR3 is built from 19 residues. V shed 3 bases, J shed 2 bases, and the junction held 10 bases outside the gene matches. Germline V lookup: CDR1 SGHTA, CDR2 FQGNSA. This clone was recorded once. As processed by the authors: Counts of nucleated cells, estimated from reference gene primer amplification, were obtained. The protocol was immunoSEQ multiplex PCR, while the TCRdb copy is restricted to in-frame clones and leaves out a portion. That table gives V, J and clone size, and the DNA gave D and trimming. This table has more than 150,000 clones, roughly 76% appearing once.

The source of this sequence is a woman over 75 with COVID-19, enrolled during active disease. The chain combines TRBV7-2 with TRBJ2-5, with 15 nucleotides matching TRBD2. Specimen: peripheral blood. CDR3 loop: CASSFPRTSGRGPQETQYF. CDR3 DNA sequence: TGTGCCAGCAGCTTCCCCCGGACTAGCGGGAGGGGACCACAAGAGACCCAGTACTTC.